The clone carrying this T cell receptor beta chain has ten or more counts. Original processing methods: Counts of nucleated cells, estimated from reference gene primer amplification, were obtained. The protocol was immunoSEQ multiplex PCR, while the TCRdb copy is restricted to in-frame clones and leaves out a portion. The DNA was the basis for D and trimming; V, J and clone size are from that table. Of 150,000 to 200,000 clones in the sample, 70% to 85% were seen once. V lost 0 bases to trimming and J lost 6 bases, with 14 bases between them. CDR3 length equals 14 residues. CDR1 and CDR2 (germline): SQVTM, ANQGSEA. This record comes from a study of blood T cell repertoires in COVID-19. Study information: Donors in the United States, Italy and Spain gave samples during acute or convalescent COVID-19.

Ages ranged from about 18 to 90 years, with residence in about 24 US areas. The material sequenced was PBMCs or T cells enriched from blood (not recorded which). This TCR was sampled from a man aged 50 to 59 who had recovered from COVID-19. This chain connects TRBV29-1 to TRBJ1-1; D possibly corresponds to TRBD1 (5 bases). The CDR3 here is CSVEDRVAGAEAFF. CDR3 nucleotide sequence: TGCAGCGTTGAAGATAGAGTGGCGGGGGCTGAAGCTTTCTTT.